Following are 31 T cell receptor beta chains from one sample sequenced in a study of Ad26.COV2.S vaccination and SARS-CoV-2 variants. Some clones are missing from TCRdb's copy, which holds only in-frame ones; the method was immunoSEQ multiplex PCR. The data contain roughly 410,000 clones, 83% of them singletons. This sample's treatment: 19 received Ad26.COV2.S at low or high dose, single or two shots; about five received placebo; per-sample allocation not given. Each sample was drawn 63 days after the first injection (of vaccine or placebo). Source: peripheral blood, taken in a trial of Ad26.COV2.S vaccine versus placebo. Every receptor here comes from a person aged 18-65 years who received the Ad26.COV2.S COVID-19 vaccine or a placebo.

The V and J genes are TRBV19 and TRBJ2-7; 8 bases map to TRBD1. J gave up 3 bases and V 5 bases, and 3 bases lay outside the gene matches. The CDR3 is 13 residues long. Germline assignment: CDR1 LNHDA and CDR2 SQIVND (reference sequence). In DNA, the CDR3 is TGTGCCAGTAGTTCCGGGACAGGCTACGAGCAGTACTTC. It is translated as CASSSGTGYEQYF.

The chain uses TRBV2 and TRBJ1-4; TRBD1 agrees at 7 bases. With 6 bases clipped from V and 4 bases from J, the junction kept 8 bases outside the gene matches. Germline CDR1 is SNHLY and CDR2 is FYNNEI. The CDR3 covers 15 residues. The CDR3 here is CASRGQATGNEKLFF. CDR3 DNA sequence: TGTGCCAGCAGAGGACAGGCCACGGGTAATGAAAAACTGTTTTTT.

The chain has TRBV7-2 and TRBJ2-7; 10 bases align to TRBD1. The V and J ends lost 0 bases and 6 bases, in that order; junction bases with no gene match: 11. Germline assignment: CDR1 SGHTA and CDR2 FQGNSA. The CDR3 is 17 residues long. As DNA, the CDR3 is TGTGCCAGCAGCTTAGCGCTTTGGAGACAGGGGGCGTCCGAGCAGTACTTC. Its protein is CASSLALWRQGASEQYF. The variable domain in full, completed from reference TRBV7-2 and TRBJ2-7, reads GAGVSQSPSNKVTEKGKDVELRCDPISGHTALYWYRQSLGQGLEFLIYFQGNSAPDKSGLPSDRFSAERTGGSVSTLTIQRTQQEDSAVYLCASSLALWRQGASEQYFGPGTRLTVT.

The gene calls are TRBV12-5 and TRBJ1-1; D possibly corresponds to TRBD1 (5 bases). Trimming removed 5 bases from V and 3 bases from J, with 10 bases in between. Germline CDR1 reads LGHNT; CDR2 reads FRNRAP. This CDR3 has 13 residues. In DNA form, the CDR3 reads TGTGCTAGTGGTGCTCAGGGCGACACTGAAGCTTTCTTT. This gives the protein CASGAQGDTEAFF.

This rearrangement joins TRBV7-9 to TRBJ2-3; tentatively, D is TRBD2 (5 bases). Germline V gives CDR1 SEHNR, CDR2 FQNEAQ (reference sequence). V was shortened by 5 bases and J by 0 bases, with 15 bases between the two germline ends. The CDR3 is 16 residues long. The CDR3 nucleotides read TGTGCCAGCAGCCAATTCCGAGGGCCAAGCACAGATACGCAGTATTTT. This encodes CASSQFRGPSTDTQYF.

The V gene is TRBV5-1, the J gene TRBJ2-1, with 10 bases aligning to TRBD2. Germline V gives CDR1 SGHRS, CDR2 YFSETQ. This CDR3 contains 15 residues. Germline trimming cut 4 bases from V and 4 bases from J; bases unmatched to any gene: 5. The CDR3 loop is CASSAGLAKYNEQFF. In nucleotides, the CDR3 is TGCGCCAGCAGCGCGGGACTAGCGAAATACAATGAGCAGTTCTTC.

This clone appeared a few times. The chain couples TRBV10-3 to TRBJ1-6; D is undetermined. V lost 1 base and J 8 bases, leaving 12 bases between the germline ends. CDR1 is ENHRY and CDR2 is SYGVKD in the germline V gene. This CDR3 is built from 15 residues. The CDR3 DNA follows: TGTGCCATCAGTGAGTACCAGCGGAGCCATTCACCCCTCCACTTT. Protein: CAISEYQRSHSPLHF.

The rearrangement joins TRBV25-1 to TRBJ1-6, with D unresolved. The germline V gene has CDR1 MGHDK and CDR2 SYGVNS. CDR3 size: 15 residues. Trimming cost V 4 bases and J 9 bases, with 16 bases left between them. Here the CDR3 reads CASSGPGWWGSPLHF. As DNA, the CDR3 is TGTGCCAGCAGTGGGCCGGGGTGGTGGGGTTCACCCCTCCACTTT.

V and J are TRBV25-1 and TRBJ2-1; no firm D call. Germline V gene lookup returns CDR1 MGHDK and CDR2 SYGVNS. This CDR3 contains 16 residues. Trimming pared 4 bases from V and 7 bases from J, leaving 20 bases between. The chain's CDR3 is CASSAFRPPGPNEQFF. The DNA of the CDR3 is TGTGCCAGCAGTGCTTTTCGCCCCCCGGGCCCAAATGAGCAGTTCTTC.

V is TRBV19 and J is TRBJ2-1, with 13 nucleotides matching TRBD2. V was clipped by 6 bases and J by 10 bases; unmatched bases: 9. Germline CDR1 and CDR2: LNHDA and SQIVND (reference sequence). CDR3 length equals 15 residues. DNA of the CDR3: TGTGCCAGTAGCACCACTAGCGGGAGGGCCCACGAGCAGTTCTTC. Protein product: CASSTTSGRAHEQFF.

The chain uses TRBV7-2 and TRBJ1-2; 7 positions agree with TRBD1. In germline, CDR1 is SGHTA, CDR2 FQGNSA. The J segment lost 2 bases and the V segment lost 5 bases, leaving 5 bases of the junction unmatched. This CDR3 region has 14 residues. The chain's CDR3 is CASSPGQPNYGYTF. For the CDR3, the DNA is TGTGCCAGCAGCCCGGGACAGCCAAACTATGGCTACACCTTC.

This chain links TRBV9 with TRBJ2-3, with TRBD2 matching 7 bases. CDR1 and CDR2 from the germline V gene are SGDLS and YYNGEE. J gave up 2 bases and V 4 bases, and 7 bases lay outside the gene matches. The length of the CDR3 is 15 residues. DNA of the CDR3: TGTGCCAGCAGCACCTCAGGGACTATCACAGATACGCAGTATTTT. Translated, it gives CASSTSGTITDTQYF.

CDR3 amino acids: CASSQRTTRGGEQFF. The CDR3 DNA follows: TGTGCCAGCAGCCAGCGGACCACTAGAGGGGGGGAGCAGTTCTTC. V is TRBV3-1 (or the pseudogene TRBV3-2) and J is TRBJ2-1; D may correspond to TRBD1 or TRBD2 (6 bases each). The CDR3 spans 15 residues. Between the trimmed V and J ends, which lost 3 bases and 10 bases, there was a span of 19 bases. The germline gives CDR1 LGHDT, CDR2 YNNKEL (reference sequence).

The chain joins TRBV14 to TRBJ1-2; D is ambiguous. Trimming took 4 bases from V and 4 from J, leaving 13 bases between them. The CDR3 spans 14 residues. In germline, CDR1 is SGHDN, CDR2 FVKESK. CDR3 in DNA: TGTGCCAGCAGCCGCATGGGTGCGGGCTATGGCTACACCTTC. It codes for CASSRMGAGYGYTF. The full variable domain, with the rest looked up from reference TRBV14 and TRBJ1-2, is EAGVTQFPSHSVIEKGQTVTLRCDPISGHDNLYWYRRVMGKEIKFLLHFVKESKQDESGMPNNRFLAERTGGTYSTLKVQPAELEDSGVYFCASSRMGAGYGYTFGSGTRLTVV.

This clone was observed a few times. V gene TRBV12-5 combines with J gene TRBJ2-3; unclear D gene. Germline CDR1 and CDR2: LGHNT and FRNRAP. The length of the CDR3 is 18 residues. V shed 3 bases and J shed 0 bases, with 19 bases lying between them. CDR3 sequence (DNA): TGTGCTAGTGGTTTAGTTTTTGACGGAGCTTCTAGCACAGATACGCAGTATTTT. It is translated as CASGLVFDGASSTDTQYF.

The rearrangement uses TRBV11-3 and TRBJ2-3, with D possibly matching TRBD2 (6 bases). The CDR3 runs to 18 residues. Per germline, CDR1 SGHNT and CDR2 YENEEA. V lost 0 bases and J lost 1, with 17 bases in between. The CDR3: CASSLDNGTGVCTDTQYF. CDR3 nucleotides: TGTGCCAGCAGCTTAGATAACGGGACGGGAGTATGCACAGATACGCAGTATTTT. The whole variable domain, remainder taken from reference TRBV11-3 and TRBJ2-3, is EAGVVQSPRYKIIEKKQPVAFWCNPISGHNTLYWYLQNLGQGPELLIRYENEEAVDDSQLPKDRFSAERLKGVDSTLKIQPAELGDSAVYLCASSLDNGTGVCTDTQYFGPGTRLTVL.

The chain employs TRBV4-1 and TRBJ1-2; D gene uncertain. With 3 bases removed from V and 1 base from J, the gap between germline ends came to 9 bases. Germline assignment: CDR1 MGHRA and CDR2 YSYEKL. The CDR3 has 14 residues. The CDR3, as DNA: TGCGCCAGCAGCCAGAGCAGTTTTAACTATGGCTACACCTTC. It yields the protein CASSQSSFNYGYTF.

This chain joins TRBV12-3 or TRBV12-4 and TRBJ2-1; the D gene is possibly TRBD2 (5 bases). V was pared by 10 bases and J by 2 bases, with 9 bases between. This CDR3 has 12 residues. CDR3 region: CAISGPYNEQFF. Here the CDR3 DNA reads TGTGCCATCAGCGGTCCCTACAATGAGCAGTTCTTC.

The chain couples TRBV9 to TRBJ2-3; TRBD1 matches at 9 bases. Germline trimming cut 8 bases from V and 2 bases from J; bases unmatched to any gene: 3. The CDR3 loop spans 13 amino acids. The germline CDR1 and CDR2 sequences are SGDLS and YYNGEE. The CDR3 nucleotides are TGTGCCAGAACAGGGGGCGTCACAGATACGCAGTATTTT. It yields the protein CARTGGVTDTQYF.

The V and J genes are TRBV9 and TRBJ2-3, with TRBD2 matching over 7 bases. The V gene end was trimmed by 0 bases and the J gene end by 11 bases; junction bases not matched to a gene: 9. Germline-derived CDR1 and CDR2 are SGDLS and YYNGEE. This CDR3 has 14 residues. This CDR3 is CASSVAAVGGGQYF. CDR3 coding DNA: TGTGCCAGCAGCGTAGCCGCCGTCGGCGGGGGGCAGTATTTT.

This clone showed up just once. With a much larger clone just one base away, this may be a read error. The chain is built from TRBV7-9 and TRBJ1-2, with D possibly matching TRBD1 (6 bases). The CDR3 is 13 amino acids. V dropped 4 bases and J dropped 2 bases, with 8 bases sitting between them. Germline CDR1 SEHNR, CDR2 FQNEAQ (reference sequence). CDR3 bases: TGTGCCAGCAGCTCCCAGGGGAACTATGGCTACACCTTC. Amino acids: CASSSQGNYGYTF.

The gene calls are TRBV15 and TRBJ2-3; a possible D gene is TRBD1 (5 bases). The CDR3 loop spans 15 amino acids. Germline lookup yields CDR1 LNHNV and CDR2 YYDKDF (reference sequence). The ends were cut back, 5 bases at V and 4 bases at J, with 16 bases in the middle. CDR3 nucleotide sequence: TGTGCCACCAGCGGCCGACAGAGATTCCCAGATACGCAGTATTTT. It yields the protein CATSGRQRFPDTQYF.

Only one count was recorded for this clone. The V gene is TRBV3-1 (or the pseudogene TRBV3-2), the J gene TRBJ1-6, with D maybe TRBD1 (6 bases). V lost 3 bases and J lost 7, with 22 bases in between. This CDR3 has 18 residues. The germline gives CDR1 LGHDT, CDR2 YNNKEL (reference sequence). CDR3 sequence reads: CASSQEKQGAGVNSPLHF. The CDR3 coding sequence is TGTGCCAGCAGCCAGGAAAAACAGGGAGCTGGGGTGAATTCACCCCTCCACTTT.

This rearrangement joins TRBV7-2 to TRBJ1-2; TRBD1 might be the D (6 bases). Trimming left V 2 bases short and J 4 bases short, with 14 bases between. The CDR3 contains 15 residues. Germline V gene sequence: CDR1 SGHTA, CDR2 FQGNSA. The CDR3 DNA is TGTGCCAGCAGCTTATCCAGGGGAGTGATCTATGGCTACACCTTC. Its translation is CASSLSRGVIYGYTF.

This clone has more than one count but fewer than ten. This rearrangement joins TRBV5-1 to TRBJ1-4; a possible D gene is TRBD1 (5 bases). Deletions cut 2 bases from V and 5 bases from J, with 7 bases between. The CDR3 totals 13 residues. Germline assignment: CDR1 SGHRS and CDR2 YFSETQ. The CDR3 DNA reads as TGCGCCAGCAGCTTACAGGAAAATGAAAAACTGTTTTTT. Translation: CASSLQENEKLFF.

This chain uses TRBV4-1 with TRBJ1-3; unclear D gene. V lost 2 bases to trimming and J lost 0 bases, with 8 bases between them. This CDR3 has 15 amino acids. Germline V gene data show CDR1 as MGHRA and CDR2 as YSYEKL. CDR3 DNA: TGCGCCAGCAGCCAATTTGGGGTCTCTGGAAACACCATATATTTT. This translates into CASSQFGVSGNTIYF.

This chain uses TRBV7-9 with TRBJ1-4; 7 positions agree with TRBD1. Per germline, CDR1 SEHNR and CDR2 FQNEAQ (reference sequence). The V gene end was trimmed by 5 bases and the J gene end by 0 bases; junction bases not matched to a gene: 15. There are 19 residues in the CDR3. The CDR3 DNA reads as TGTGCCAGCAGCCCTCTTGTCCCGGGACAGAGAGCAACTAATGAAAAACTGTTTTTT. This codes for CASSPLVPGQRATNEKLFF.

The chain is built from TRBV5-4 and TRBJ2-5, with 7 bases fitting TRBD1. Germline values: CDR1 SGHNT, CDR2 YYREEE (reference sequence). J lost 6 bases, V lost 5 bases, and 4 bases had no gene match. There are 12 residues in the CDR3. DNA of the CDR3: TGTGCCAGCAGATCACAGGGGCAGACCCAGTACTTC. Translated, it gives CASRSQGQTQYF. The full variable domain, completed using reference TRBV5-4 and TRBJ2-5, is ETGVTQSPTHLIKTRGQQVTLRCSSQSGHNTVSWYQQALGQGPQFIFQYYREEENGRGNFPPRFSGLQFPNYSSELNVNALELDDSALYLCASRSQGQTQYFGPGTRLLVL.

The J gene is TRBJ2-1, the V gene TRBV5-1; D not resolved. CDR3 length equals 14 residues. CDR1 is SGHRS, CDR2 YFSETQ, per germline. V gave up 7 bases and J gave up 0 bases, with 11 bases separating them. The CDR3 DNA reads TGCGCCAGCGGTGCGGAGATCTCCTACAATGAGCAGTTCTTC. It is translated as CASGAEISYNEQFF.

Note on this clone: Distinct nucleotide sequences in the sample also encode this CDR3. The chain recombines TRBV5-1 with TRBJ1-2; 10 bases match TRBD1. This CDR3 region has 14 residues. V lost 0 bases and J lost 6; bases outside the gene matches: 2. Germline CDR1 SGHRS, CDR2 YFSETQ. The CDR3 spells CASSLVGQGDGYTF. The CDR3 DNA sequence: TGCGCCAGCAGCTTGGTTGGACAGGGGGATGGCTACACCTTC.

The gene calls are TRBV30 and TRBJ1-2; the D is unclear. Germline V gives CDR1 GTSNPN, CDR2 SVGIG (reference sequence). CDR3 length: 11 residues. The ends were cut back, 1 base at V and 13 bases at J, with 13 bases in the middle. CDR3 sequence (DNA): TGTGCCTGGAGTGAAGCCCTTAGACCCACCTTC. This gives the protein CAWSEALRPTF.